Presented here are 18 T cell receptor beta chains from one specimen sequenced in a study of cytomegalovirus exposure and HLA in healthy donors. The PCR was carried out with 60 Vbeta primers and 13 Jbeta primers. Some clones are missing from TCRdb's copy, which holds only in-frame ones; the method was immunoSEQ multiplex PCR. The table has approximately 100,000 clones, over 60% seen once; the top ten hold about 5.2%. Sequencing input: PBMCs. The receptors originated from a female donor in good health and CMV-seropositive.

V usage is TRBV19 and J usage is TRBJ1-4, with D tentatively TRBD1 (6 bases). Trimming took 5 bases from V and 6 from J, leaving 16 bases between them. This CDR3 region has 15 residues. From germline, CDR1 is LNHDA and CDR2 SQIVND (reference sequence). The CDR3 spells CASSSWGQGDEKLFF. The CDR3 DNA reads as TGTGCCAGTAGTTCTTGGGGGCAGGGCGATGAAAAACTGTTTTTT.

Comment on this clone: The sample holds other DNA sequences that translate to the same CDR3. This chain uses TRBV2 with TRBJ1-6, with a possible D match to TRBD1 (5 bases). The V end was cut by 6 bases, the J end by 3 bases, with 12 bases between. The germline V gene has CDR1 SNHLY and CDR2 FYNNEI. The CDR3 consists of 15 residues. The CDR3 nucleotides are TGTGCCAGCAGACCTGACGGACACTATAATTCACCCCTCCACTTT. Translated, it gives CASRPDGHYNSPLHF. Using reference TRBV2 and TRBJ1-6 for the parts outside the CDR3, the full variable domain is EPEVTQTPSHQVTQMGQEVILRCVPISNHLYFYWYRQILGQKVEFLVSFYNNEISEKSEIFDDQFSVERPDGSNFTLKIRSTKLEDSAMYFCASRPDGHYNSPLHFGNGTRLTVT.

The chain uses TRBV5-1 and TRBJ1-4, with TRBD1 as a possible D gene (6 bases). This CDR3 has 16 residues. The germline V gene encodes CDR1 SGHRS and CDR2 YFSETQ. V lost 5 bases and J lost 3, with 17 bases in between. CDR3 region: CASRLRGGPANEKLFF. The DNA of the CDR3 is TGCGCCAGCAGATTGCGGGGGGGGCCGGCTAATGAAAAACTGTTTTTT.

This chain connects TRBV5-4 to TRBJ1-2; 11 bases line up with TRBD1. With 4 bases clipped from V and 3 bases from J, the junction kept 5 bases outside the gene matches. The CDR3 contains 15 residues. The germline CDR1 and CDR2 sequences are SGHNT and YYREEE (reference sequence). The CDR3 DNA reads as TGTGCCAGCAGCGTGGGACAGGGGGAGCACTATGGCTACACCTTC. This gives the protein CASSVGQGEHYGYTF.

This clone was counted a few times. The rearrangement links TRBV6-5 to TRBJ1-4; perhaps TRBD1 as D (5 bases). The V gene's germline CDR1 is MNHEY and CDR2 SVGAGI. Trimming stripped 2 bases from V and 6 bases from J, with 7 bases between. The CDR3 runs to 13 residues. In DNA, the CDR3 is TGTGCCAGCAGTTACGACAGATATGAAAAACTGTTTTTT. Its protein product is CASSYDRYEKLFF.

This chain uses TRBV6-5 with TRBJ1-1; D gene ambiguous. V was pared by 4 bases and J by 4 bases, with 10 bases between. Germline CDR1 and CDR2: MNHEY and SVGAGI. The CDR3 contains 13 residues. The CDR3 loop is CASSSRGSTEAFF. CDR3 DNA: TGTGCCAGCAGTTCGAGAGGGAGCACTGAAGCTTTCTTT.

This chain uses TRBV9 with TRBJ2-4, with D uncertain. The CDR3 loop spans 12 amino acids. Germline CDR1 reads SGDLS; CDR2 reads YYNGEE. The V end was cut by 3 bases, the J end by 8 bases, with 9 bases between. The CDR3, as DNA: TGTGCCAGCAGCGCCAACCGGGACATTCAGTACTTC. As protein: CASSANRDIQYF.

The chain employs TRBV29-1 and TRBJ1-2; no definite D call. Germline V gene sequence: CDR1 SQVTM, CDR2 ANQGSEA. The V end was cut by 4 bases, the J end by 1 base, with 10 bases between. CDR3 length equals 13 residues. In DNA form, the CDR3 reads TGCAGCGTTGTTGAGGGTTTTAACTATGGCTACACCTTC. It translates to CSVVEGFNYGYTF.

This rearrangement joins TRBV9 to TRBJ1-1; D is perhaps TRBD1 (6 bases). CDR1 and CDR2 from the germline V gene are SGDLS and YYNGEE. This CDR3 is 15 amino acids long. V was shortened by 4 bases and J by 0 bases, with 13 bases between the two germline ends. CDR3 in amino acids: CASSHRVNMNTEAFF. The DNA of the CDR3 is TGTGCCAGCAGCCACAGGGTAAACATGAACACTGAAGCTTTCTTT. Filled out from reference TRBV9 and TRBJ1-1, the complete variable domain reads DSGVTQTPKHLITATGQRVTLRCSPRSGDLSVYWYQQSLDQGLQFLIQYYNGEERAKGNILERFSAQQFPDLHSELNLSSLELGDSALYFCASSHRVNMNTEAFFGQGTRLTVV.

The chain carries TRBV19 and TRBJ1-5; 9 bases align to TRBD1. Germline-derived CDR1 and CDR2 are LNHDA and SQIVND (reference sequence). The CDR3 is 19 amino acids. Losses at the gene ends were 6 bases for V and 4 bases for J; bases not matched to a gene: 19. For the CDR3, the DNA is TGTGCCAGTAGGAGGGGGACAGGGAGGGGAGCAGGGGGAAATCAGCCCCAGCATTTT. This codes for CASRRGTGRGAGGNQPQHF.

This clone showed up just a few times. This chain links TRBV5-1 with TRBJ2-1, with TRBD2 identical over 11 bases. This CDR3 comprises 15 residues. Germline CDR1 and CDR2: SGHRS and YFSETQ. The junction had 2 bases not matched to a gene; V was cut back by 0 bases and J by 6 bases. In DNA, the CDR3 is TGCGCCAGCAGCTTGGGCCTAGCGGGAGGCAATGAGCAGTTCTTC. Translated, it gives CASSLGLAGGNEQFF.

This clone was observed once. The chain has TRBV7-2 and TRBJ2-7, with 10 bases matching TRBD2. This CDR3 region has 14 residues. J was trimmed by 2 bases and V by 3 bases; bases with no gene match: 1. CDR1 is SGHTA and CDR2 is FQGNSA in the germline V gene. CDR3 sequence reads: CASSFSGGAYEQYF. The CDR3 DNA sequence: TGTGCCAGCAGCTTCAGCGGGGGGGCCTACGAGCAGTACTTC.

This chain connects TRBV10-3 to TRBJ2-1, with 11 bases identical to TRBD2. The CDR3 totals 16 residues. CDR1 ENHRY and CDR2 SYGVKD come from the germline V gene. V dropped 0 bases and J dropped 9; count of bases not matched to a gene: 7. The CDR3 DNA reads TGTGCCATCAGTGAGTCGTTTGTAGCGGGGGGGCTTGAGCAGTTCTTC. Translation: CAISESFVAGGLEQFF.

The chain is built from TRBV28 and TRBJ1-2; the D gene is possibly TRBD1 (6 bases). Trimming removed 6 bases at V and 11 bases at J, with 19 bases between. CDR3 length: 13 residues. Germline V gene data show CDR1 as MDHEN and CDR2 as SYDVKM. CDR3 DNA sequence: TGTGCCAGCAGACACTCGGACAGAAATAGTTACACCTTC. Its protein product is CASRHSDRNSYTF.

The V gene is TRBV7-9, the J gene TRBJ2-2; TRBD2 agrees at 8 bases. After removal of 3 bases from V and 7 bases from J, the junction contained 10 bases not matched to a gene. CDR3 size: 16 residues. The germline V gene encodes CDR1 SEHNR and CDR2 FQNEAQ (reference sequence). The CDR3 is CASSFVPGLVGGELFF. The CDR3 coding sequence is TGTGCCAGCAGCTTTGTCCCGGGACTAGTCGGCGGGGAGCTGTTTTTT.

The chain employs TRBV27 and TRBJ2-3; D gene uncertain. The CDR3 sequence is 14 residues long. In germline, CDR1 is MNHEY, CDR2 SMNVEV (reference sequence). V gave up 3 bases and J gave up 6 bases, with 13 bases separating them. CDR3 residues: CASSFSSTSDTQYF. In nucleotides, the CDR3 is TGTGCCAGCAGTTTCTCCAGTACGTCCGATACGCAGTATTTT.

This chain uses TRBV7-6 with TRBJ1-1, with 7 bases that match TRBD1. The V and J ends lost 5 bases and 5 bases, in that order; junction bases with no gene match: 5. Germline V CDR1 and CDR2: SGHVS, FNYEAQ. The CDR3 loop spans 13 amino acids. CDR3 in DNA: TGTGCCAGCAGCAGGGGGCGCGGAACTGAAGCTTTCTTT. Translated, it gives CASSRGRGTEAFF.

Here the CDR3 reads CASSAGPLATGANVLTF. The CDR3 region has the DNA TGTGCCAGCAGCGCAGGGCCCTTGGCGACTGGGGCCAACGTCCTGACTTTC. This sequence joins TRBV7-3 and TRBJ2-6, with TRBD1 as a possible D gene (5 bases). CDR3 size: 17 residues. V was clipped by 5 bases and J by 2 bases, with 16 bases between them. Germline CDR1 and CDR2: SGHTA and FQGTGA.